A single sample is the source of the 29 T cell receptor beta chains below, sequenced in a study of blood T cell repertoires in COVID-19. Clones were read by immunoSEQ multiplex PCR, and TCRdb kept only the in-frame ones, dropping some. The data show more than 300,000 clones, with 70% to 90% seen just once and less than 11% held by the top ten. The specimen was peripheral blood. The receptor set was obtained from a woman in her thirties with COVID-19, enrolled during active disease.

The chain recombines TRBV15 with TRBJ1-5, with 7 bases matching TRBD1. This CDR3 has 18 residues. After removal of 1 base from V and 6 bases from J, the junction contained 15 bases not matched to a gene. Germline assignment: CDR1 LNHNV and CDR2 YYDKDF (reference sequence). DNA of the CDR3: TGTGCCACCAGCAGAGCATACAGGGGACTCTTAACGCGTCAGCCCCAGCATTTT. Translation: CATSRAYRGLLTRQPQHF. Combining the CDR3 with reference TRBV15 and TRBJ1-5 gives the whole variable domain DAMVIQNPRYQVTQFGKPVTLSCSQTLNHNVMYWYQQKSSQAPKLLFHYYDKDFNNEADTPDNFQSRRPNTSFCFLDIRSPGLGDTAMYLCATSRAYRGLLTRQPQHFGDGTRLSIL.

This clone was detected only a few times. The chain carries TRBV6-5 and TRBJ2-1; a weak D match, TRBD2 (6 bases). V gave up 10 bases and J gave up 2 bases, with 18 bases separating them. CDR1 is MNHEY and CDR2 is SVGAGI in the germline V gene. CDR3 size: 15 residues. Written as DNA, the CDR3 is TGTGCCACCCGGGCTAGCGCAGAACCCTACAATGAGCAGTTCTTC. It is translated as CATRASAEPYNEQFF.

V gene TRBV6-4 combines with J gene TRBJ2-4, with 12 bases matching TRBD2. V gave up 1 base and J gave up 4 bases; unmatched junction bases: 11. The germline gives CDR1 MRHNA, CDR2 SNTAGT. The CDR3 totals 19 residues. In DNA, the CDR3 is TGTGCCAGCAGTGACTTCCAGACTAGCGGGAGTCTTTCAAAAAACATTCAGTACTTC. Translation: CASSDFQTSGSLSKNIQYF.

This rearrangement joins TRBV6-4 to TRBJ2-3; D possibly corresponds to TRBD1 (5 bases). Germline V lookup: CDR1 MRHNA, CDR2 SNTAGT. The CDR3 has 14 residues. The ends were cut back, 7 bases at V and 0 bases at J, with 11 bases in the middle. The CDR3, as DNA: TGTGCCAGCAAGTCGACAGCAAGCACAGATACGCAGTATTTT. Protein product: CASKSTASTDTQYF.

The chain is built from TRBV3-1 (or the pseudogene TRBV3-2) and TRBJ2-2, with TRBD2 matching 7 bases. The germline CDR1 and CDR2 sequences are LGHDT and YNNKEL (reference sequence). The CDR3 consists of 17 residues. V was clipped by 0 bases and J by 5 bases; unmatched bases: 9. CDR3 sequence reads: CASSQDRGGRGTGELFF. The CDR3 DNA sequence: TGTGCCAGCAGCCAAGATAGAGGCGGGAGAGGTACCGGGGAGCTGTTTTTT.

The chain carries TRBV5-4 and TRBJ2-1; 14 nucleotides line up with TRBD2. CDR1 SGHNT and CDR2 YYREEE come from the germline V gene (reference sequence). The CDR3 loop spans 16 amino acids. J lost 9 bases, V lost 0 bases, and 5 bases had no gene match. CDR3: CASSLGGLAGDGEQFF. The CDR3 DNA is TGTGCCAGCAGCTTGGGGGGACTAGCGGGAGACGGTGAGCAGTTCTTC.

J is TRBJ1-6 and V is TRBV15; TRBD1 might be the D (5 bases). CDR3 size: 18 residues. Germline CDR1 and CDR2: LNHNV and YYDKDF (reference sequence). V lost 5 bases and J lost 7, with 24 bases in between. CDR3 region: CATSRSGQGKLSNSPLHF. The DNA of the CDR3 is TGTGCCACCAGCCGGTCGGGCCAGGGTAAATTATCGAATTCACCCCTCCACTTT.

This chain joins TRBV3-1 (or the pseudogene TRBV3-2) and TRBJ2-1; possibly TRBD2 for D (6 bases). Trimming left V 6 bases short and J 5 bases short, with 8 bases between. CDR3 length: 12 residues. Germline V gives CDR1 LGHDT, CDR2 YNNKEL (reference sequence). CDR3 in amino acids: CASRDYNNEQFF. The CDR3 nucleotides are TGTGCCAGCAGGGACTACAACAATGAGCAGTTCTTC.

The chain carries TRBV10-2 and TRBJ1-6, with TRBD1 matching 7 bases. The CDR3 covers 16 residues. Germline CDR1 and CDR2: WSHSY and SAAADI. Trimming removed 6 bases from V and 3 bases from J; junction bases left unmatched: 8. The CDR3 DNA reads TGCGCCAGCAGATCGGACAGGCGATTCTATAATTCACCCCTCCACTTT. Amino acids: CASRSDRRFYNSPLHF.

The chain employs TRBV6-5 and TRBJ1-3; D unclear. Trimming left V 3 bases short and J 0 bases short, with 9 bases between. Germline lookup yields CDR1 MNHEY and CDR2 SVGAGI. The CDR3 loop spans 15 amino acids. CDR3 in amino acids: CASSYQRSSGNTIYF. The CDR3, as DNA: TGTGCCAGCAGTTATCAACGTAGCTCTGGAAACACCATATATTTT.

As DNA, the CDR3 is TGTGCCAGCAGTGGGACTAGCGGGACCCCAAACACCGGGGAGCTGTTTTTT. Protein sequence: CASSGTSGTPNTGELFF. The chain joins TRBV6-2 or TRBV6-3 to TRBJ2-2, with 13 bases aligning to TRBD2. CDR1 and CDR2 (germline): MNHEY, SVGEGT. This CDR3 is built from 17 residues. V was pared by 5 bases and J by 2 bases, with 5 bases of the junction left unmatched.

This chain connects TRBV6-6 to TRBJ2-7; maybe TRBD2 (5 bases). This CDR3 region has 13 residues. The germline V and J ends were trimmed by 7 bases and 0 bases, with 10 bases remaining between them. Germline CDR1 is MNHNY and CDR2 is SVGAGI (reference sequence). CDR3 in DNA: TGTGCCAGCAATCGAGGACTCTCCTACGAGCAGTACTTC. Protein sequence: CASNRGLSYEQYF.

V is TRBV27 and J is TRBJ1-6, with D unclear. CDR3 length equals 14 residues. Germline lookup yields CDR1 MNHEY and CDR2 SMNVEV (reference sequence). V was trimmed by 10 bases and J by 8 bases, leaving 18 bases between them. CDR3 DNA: TGTGCCACTCGCTTAGGAGTCGGGGATTCACCCCTCCACTTT. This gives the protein CATRLGVGDSPLHF.

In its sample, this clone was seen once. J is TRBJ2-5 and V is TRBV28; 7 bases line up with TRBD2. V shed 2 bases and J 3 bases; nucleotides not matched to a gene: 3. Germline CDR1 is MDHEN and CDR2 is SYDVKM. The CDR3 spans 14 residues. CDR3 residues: CASSLRAGEETQYF. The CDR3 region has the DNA TGTGCCAGCAGTTTACGGGCGGGAGAAGAGACCCAGTACTTC.

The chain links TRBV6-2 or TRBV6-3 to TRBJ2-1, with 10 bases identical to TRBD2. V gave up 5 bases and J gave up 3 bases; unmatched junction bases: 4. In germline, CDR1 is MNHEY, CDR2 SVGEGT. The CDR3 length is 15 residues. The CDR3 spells CASSLPSGSYNEQFF. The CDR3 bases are TGTGCCAGCAGTCTTCCTAGCGGGAGCTACAATGAGCAGTTCTTC.

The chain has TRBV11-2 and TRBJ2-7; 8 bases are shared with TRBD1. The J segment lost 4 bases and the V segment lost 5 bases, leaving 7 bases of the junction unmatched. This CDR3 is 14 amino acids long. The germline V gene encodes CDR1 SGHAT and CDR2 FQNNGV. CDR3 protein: CASSPRRGQYEQYF. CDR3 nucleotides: TGTGCCAGCAGCCCCCGCAGGGGGCAATACGAGCAGTACTTC.

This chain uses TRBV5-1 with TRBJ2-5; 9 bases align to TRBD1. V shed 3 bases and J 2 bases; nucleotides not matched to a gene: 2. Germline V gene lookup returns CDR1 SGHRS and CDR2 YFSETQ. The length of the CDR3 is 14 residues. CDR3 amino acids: CASSWGQGQETQYF. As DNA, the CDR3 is TGCGCCAGCAGCTGGGGACAGGGACAAGAGACCCAGTACTTC.

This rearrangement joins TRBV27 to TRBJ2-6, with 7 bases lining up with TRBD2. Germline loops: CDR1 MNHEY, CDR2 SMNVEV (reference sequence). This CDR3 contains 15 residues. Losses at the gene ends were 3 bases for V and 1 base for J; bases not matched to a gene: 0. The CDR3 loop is CASSFGGSGANVLTF. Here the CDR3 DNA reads TGTGCCAGCAGTTTCGGGGGGTCTGGGGCCAACGTCCTGACTTTC.

The CDR3 loop reads CASSSRPGTGCGANVLTF. The CDR3 bases are TGTGCCAGCAGCTCCCGTCCCGGGACAGGGTGTGGGGCCAACGTCCTGACTTTC. The chain links TRBV21-1 to TRBJ2-6; TRBD1, as called in the table, went unchecked against the DNA. TRBV21-1 is an annotated pseudogene. The CDR3 has 18 amino acids.

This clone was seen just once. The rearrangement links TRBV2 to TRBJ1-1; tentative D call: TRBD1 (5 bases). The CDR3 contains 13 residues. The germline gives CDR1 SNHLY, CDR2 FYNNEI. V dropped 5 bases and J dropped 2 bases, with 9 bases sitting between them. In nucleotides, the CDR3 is TGTGCCAGCAGTTCAGGGATTAACACTGAAGCTTTCTTT. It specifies CASSSGINTEAFF.

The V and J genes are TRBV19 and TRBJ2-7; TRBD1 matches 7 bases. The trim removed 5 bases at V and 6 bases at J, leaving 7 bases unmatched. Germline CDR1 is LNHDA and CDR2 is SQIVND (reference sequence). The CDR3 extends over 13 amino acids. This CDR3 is CASSLGTAGEQYF. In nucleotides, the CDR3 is TGTGCCAGTAGTCTAGGGACAGCCGGCGAGCAGTACTTC.

CDR3 nucleotide sequence: TGTGCCAGCACCCGAAGGAAGGCGGGAGCCACCGGGGAGCTGTTTTTT. Translating it yields CASTRRKAGATGELFF. The gene calls are TRBV21-1 and TRBJ2-2; TRBD2, the table's D call, lacks a check against the DNA. TRBV21-1 is marked as a pseudogene. The CDR3 consists of 16 residues.

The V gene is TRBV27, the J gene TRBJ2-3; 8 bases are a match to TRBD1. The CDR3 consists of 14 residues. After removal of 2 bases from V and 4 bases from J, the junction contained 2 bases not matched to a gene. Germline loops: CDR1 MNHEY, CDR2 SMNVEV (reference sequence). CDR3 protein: CASSLGQGSDTQYF. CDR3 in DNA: TGTGCCAGCAGTTTAGGACAGGGATCAGATACGCAGTATTTT.

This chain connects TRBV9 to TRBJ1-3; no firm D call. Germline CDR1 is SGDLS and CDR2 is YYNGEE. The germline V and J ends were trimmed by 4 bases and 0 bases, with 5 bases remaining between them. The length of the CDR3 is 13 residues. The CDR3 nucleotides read TGTGCCAGCAGCCCCTTCTCTGGAAACACCATATATTTT. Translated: CASSPFSGNTIYF.

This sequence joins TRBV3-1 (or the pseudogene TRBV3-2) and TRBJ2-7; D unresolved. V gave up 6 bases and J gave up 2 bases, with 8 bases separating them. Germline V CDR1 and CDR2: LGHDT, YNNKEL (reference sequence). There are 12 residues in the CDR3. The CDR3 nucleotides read TGTGCCAGCAGTGCTCTACCCTACGAGCAGTACTTC. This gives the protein CASSALPYEQYF.

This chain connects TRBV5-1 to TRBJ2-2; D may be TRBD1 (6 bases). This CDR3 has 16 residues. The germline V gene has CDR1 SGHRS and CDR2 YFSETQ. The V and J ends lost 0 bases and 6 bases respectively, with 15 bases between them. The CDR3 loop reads CASSLAETGWAGELFF. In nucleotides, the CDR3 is TGCGCCAGCAGCTTGGCCGAAACAGGGTGGGCCGGGGAGCTGTTTTTT. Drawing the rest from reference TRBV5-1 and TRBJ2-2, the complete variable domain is KAGVTQTPRYLIKTRGQQVTLSCSPISGHRSVSWYQQTPGQGLQFLFEYFSETQRNKGNFPGRFSGRQFSNSRSEMNVSTLELGDSALYLCASSLAETGWAGELFFGEGSRLTVL.

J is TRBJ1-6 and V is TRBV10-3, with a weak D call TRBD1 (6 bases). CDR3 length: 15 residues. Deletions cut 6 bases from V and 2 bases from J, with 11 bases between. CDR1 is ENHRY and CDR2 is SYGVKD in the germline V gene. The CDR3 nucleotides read TGTGCCATCAGCCAGGGGTCGCCCTATAATTCACCCCTCCACTTT. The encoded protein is CAISQGSPYNSPLHF.

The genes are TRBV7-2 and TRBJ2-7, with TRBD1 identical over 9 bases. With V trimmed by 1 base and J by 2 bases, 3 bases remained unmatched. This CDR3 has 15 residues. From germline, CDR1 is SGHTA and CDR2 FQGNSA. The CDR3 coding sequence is TGTGCCAGCAGCTTAGTGGGACAGGGAACCTACGAGCAGTACTTC. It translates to CASSLVGQGTYEQYF.

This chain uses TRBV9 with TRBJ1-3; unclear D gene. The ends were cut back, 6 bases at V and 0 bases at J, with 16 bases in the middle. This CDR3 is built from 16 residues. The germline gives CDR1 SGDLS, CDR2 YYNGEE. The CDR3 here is CASTPGQTTSGNTIYF. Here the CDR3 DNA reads TGTGCCAGCACCCCGGGCCAGACTACCTCTGGAAACACCATATATTTT.